The present T cell receptor beta chain was sequenced within a study of radiation and T cells in renal cell carcinoma. Treatment reported: 15 Gy SBRT to primary tumor, nephrectomy 4 weeks later. The patient's renal cell carcinoma had clear cell pathology. The CDR3 runs 14 residues. Germline CDR1 reads MNHNS; CDR2 reads SASEGT. Trimming stripped 6 bases from V and 5 bases from J, with 16 bases between. Using immunoSEQ multiplex PCR, the repertoire was profiled, and TCRdb retains in-frame clones only, with some absent. The repertoire consists of some 4,000 clones, with less than 65% occurring once and the leading ten covering roughly 45%.

The chain couples TRBV6-1 to TRBJ1-1; TRBD1 might be the D (5 bases). Sample: tumor tissue, taken from a patient whose treatment included radiotherapy and nephrectomy. The source is a woman aged 60-70 years with renal cell carcinoma. For the CDR3, the DNA is TGTGCCAGCAGCGGGGGGGTCCACCGGACTGAAGCTTTCTTT. Translated, it gives CASSGGVHRTEAFF.